Described below is a single T cell receptor (beta chain) sequence and its context. This clonotype was seen at least ten times. The specificity of this receptor is unknown. No base qualities exist here, and no much larger clone lies one base off it. The intended sense of this specimen's treatment or condition label: allogeneic hematopoietic cell transplantation with graft depleted of TCRalphabeta T cells and CD19 B cells. TCRalphabeta/CD19-depleted allogeneic hematopoietic cell grafts were given to the transplant recipients, all of whom were children. The protocol used for the library was PCR. Sequenced using an Illumina HiSeq 2500. TCR libraries were prepared with molecular barcoding, using unique molecular identifiers to normalize TCRbeta repertoire quantification. TCRdb applied fastp at Q25 and MiXCR to the public reads, then kept only in-frame beta chains. One record per CDR3 amino acid sequence lists the most common genes and DNA. Present in this sample are 600,000 to 700,000 distinct CDR3 sequences, around 12% of which were seen just once. The ten largest clones capture 0.79% of the sample.

This entry belongs to a study of T-cell reconstitution after alpha-beta-depleted transplantation in children (dated by TCRdb to the mid-2010s). Regarding the study in general: Using TCR repertoire profiling, the study quantitatively followed how T-cell immune reconstitution unfolded in children after TCRalphabeta/CD19-depleted allogeneic hematopoietic cell transplantation.

Points the paper makes about the study in general: Over subsequent months, a decline in hyperexpanded clone frequencies was noted, and after one year, T-cell counts and TCRbeta diversity were mostly ascribed to newly produced T cells. The apparently early recovery of alphabetaT-cell counts about two months after transplant reportedly depended on only several hundred rapidly expanded clones that came from non-depleted graft cells. In some patients, the high TCRbeta diversity seen at day 60 was put down to recipient T cells and intrathymic progenitors that had survived conditioning.

V and J lose 5 bases and 7 bases, and a span of 12 bases separates them. The CDR3 contains 13 residues, cysteine and phenylalanine counted. Only the CDR3 portion is preserved as DNA: 39 bases, with reading frame beginning at the first base. The germline V gene encodes CDR1 DFQATT and CDR2 SNEGSKA (reference sequence). The sequence came from a girl between 2 and 10 years old with congenital amegakaryocytic thrombocytopenia, due to receive a stem cell transplant. Here the sequenced sample was PBMCs, taken before TCRalphabeta/CD19-depleted stem cell transplant. Here the chain combines TRBV20-1 and TRBJ1-6, with TRBD1 perhaps the D gene, on 6 matching bases. Here is the DNA: TGCAGTGCTGTAAACAGGGAGAATTCACCCCTCCACTTT. Translated, this gives CSAVNRENSPLHF.